The 25 T cell receptor beta chains reported below all come from one sample, sequenced in a study of glioma-infiltrating T cells. Using RNA template, CDR3s of TCR alpha and beta were amplified with iRepertoire arm-PCR. TCRdb redid the calling of the multiplex PCR reads with MiXCR, one entry per CDR3 protein. This sample has approximately 120,000 distinct CDR3 sequences, with roughly 24% found just once. Sequences were obtained from glioma tissue, nonneoplastic brain tissue, or PBMCs (not recorded which). These receptors were collected from a human donor with low-grade glioma or glioblastoma, undergoing nonglioma brain surgery, or in good health (not recorded which).

This clonotype showed up many times. The chain employs TRBV7-9 and TRBJ1-2, with no clear D. CDR3 length: 13 residues. Germline CDR1 SEHNR, CDR2 FQNEAQ (reference sequence). Trimming pared 2 bases from V and 4 bases from J, leaving 8 bases between. DNA for the CDR3: TGTGCCAGCAGCTTATCGGGGTTCTATGGCTACACCTTC. Translation: CASSLSGFYGYTF.

On this clonotype: Since a much larger clone is just one base distant, this may be a read error. The CDR3 sequence: CASSYPSRGVANTEPFF. The CDR3 coding sequence is TGTGCCAGCAGTTACCCGTCACGTGGGGTGGCGAACACTGAACCTTTCTTT. The chain combines TRBV6-6 with TRBJ1-1; D gene unclear. CDR3 length equals 17 residues. From germline, CDR1 is MNHNY and CDR2 SVGAGI (reference sequence).

At least ten counts were recorded for this clonotype. The chain has TRBV19 and TRBJ2-5, with no clear D. CDR3 length: 13 amino acids. Between the trimmed V and J ends, which lost 3 bases and 4 bases, there was a span of 9 bases. Germline CDR1 is LNHDA and CDR2 is SQIVND (reference sequence). The CDR3 sequence is CASSIGRRETQYF. DNA of the CDR3: TGTGCCAGTAGTATCGGTCGGAGAGAGACCCAGTACTTC.

In this sample, this clonotype turned up many times. The chain couples TRBV20-1 to TRBJ2-7; 8 bases fit TRBD1. This CDR3 is built from 17 residues. Germline CDR1 reads DFQATT; CDR2 reads SNEGSKA (reference sequence). The trim removed 5 bases at V and 0 bases at J, leaving 15 bases unmatched. CDR3 loop: CSARQGPQRYRSYEQYF. The CDR3 DNA reads as TGCAGTGCTCGACAGGGGCCGCAAAGGTATCGCTCCTACGAGCAGTACTTC.

The chain uses TRBV5-4 and TRBJ2-5, with 7 positions matching TRBD1. The CDR3 runs to 14 residues. CDR1 is SGHNT, CDR2 YYREEE, per germline (reference sequence). V trimming: 1 base; J trimming: 5 bases; junction bases outside the gene matches: 5. CDR3 sequence: CASSLRTGEETQYF. For the CDR3, the DNA is TGTGCCAGCAGCTTGCGCACAGGGGAGGAGACCCAGTACTTC. Drawing the rest from reference TRBV5-4 and TRBJ2-5, the complete variable domain is ETGVTQSPTHLIKTRGQQVTLRCSSQSGHNTVSWYQQALGQGPQFIFQYYREEENGRGNFPPRFSGLQFPNYSSELNVNALELDDSALYLCASSLRTGEETQYFGPGTRLLVL.

This clonotype has more than one count but fewer than ten. CDR3 residues: CASSPAGGQETQYF. CDR3 DNA: TGTGCCAGCAGTCCAGCGGGAGGACAAGAGACCCAGTACTTC. This sequence joins TRBV6-1 and TRBJ2-5; the match to TRBD2 covers 9 bases. Per germline, CDR1 MNHNS and CDR2 SASEGT. The CDR3 length is 14 residues. V was pared by 5 bases and J by 2 bases, with 3 bases of the junction left unmatched.

Many counts were recorded for this clonotype. The chain links TRBV6-2 or TRBV6-3 to TRBJ2-3; the match to TRBD1 covers 10 bases. V shed 0 bases and J 2 bases; nucleotides not matched to a gene: 2. Germline CDR1 MNHEY, CDR2 SVGEGT. This CDR3 comprises 16 residues. The CDR3 here is CASSYSGTGDTDTQYF. Here the CDR3 DNA reads TGTGCCAGCAGTTACTCCGGGACAGGGGACACAGATACGCAGTATTTT.

This clonotype was picked up many times. The gene calls are TRBV15 and TRBJ1-1, with D unclear. CDR1 and CDR2 (germline): LNHNV, YYDKDF (reference sequence). The CDR3 runs to 14 residues. The germline V and J ends were trimmed by 5 bases and 4 bases, with 14 bases remaining between them. CDR3 sequence: CATSPEIGRTEAFF. CDR3 DNA sequence: TGTGCCACCAGCCCGGAGATAGGACGCACTGAAGCTTTCTTT.

This clonotype has at least ten counts. The V call is TRBV3-1, the J call TRBJ2-3; D is ambiguous. This CDR3 contains 16 residues. V lost 0 bases and J 4 bases, leaving 14 bases between the germline ends. CDR1 and CDR2 (germline): LGHDT, YNNKEL (reference sequence). This CDR3 reads CASSQDVGLWADTQYF. The CDR3 nucleotides read TGTGCCAGCAGCCAAGATGTTGGATTATGGGCAGATACGCAGTATTTT.

Of note for this clonotype: The CDR3 does not close with the conserved phenylalanine or tryptophan, likely indicating a read error. The chain employs TRBV7-9 and TRBJ2-1, with D uncertain. Germline V CDR1 and CDR2: SEHNR, FQNEAQ (reference sequence). Trimming took off 3 bases at V and 5 bases at J, with 8 bases between the two ends. This CDR3 contains 13 residues. CDR3 sequence (DNA): TGTGCCAGCAGCTTGGAGTGGGACAATGAGCAGTTCCTC. As protein: CASSLEWDNEQFL.

This clonotype appeared a few times. V usage is TRBV11-2 and J usage is TRBJ2-7, with TRBD2 identical over 11 bases. With 4 bases clipped from V and 6 bases from J, the junction kept 8 bases outside the gene matches. Germline V CDR1 and CDR2: SGHAT, FQNNGV. The CDR3 has 15 amino acids. DNA of the CDR3: TGTGCCAGCAGCTCGCGACTAGCGGGATCTGGCGAGCAGTACTTC. Protein: CASSSRLAGSGEQYF. Based on the CDR3 plus reference TRBV11-2 and TRBJ2-7, the full variable domain is EAGVAQSPRYKIIEKRQSVAFWCNPISGHATLYWYQQILGQGPKLLIQFQNNGVVDDSQLPKDRFSAERLKGVDSTLKIQPAKLEDSAVYLCASSSRLAGSGEQYFGPGTRLTVT.

With respect to this clonotype: Without the conserved terminal phenylalanine or tryptophan, this CDR3 likely stems from a read error. The V and J genes are TRBV6-1 and TRBJ2-7; 7 positions agree with TRBD1. There are 13 residues in the CDR3. Germline CDR1 MNHNS, CDR2 SASEGT. The junction had 10 bases not matched to a gene; V was cut back by 7 bases and J by 7 bases. The CDR3 reads CASNRIPGGEQYP. The CDR3 coding sequence is TGTGCCAGCAATCGAATTCCAGGGGGAGAGCAGTACCCC.

For this clonotype: Since a much larger clone is just one base distant, this may be a read error. This chain's CDR3 is CASSPRKVEENEQYF. The CDR3 nucleotides read TGCGCCAGCAGCCCGCGGAAGGTCGAGGAAAACGAGCAGTACTTC. The V call is TRBV4-3, the J call TRBJ2-7; D call uncertain. Germline V lookup: CDR1 LGHNA, CDR2 YSLEER. The CDR3 totals 15 residues. Trimming took 4 bases from V and 5 from J, leaving 18 bases between them.

This clonotype was recorded once. A much larger clone differs from this one at a single base, so this may be a read error. This chain uses TRBV3-1 with TRBJ1-2, with D possibly matching TRBD1 (5 bases). CDR3 length: 14 residues. V was pared by 6 bases and J by 5 bases, with 16 bases between. In germline, CDR1 is LGHDT, CDR2 YNNKEL (reference sequence). This chain's CDR3 is CASSTRRGGYGYTF. The CDR3 region has the DNA TGTGCCAGCAGTACCAGACGGGGGGGGTATGGCTACACCTTC.

This clonotype was observed many times. The genes are TRBV4-3 and TRBJ2-7; perhaps TRBD2 as D (6 bases). This CDR3 region has 14 residues. V was cut by 5 bases and J by 0 bases, with 11 bases left in between. CDR1 is LGHNA and CDR2 is YSLEER in the germline V gene. The CDR3 DNA follows: TGCGCCAGCAGCAACAGACTAGACTCCTACGAGCAGTACTTC. Residues: CASSNRLDSYEQYF.

Turning to this clonotype: This sequence may be a read error, since a much larger clone differs from it by one base. As the CDR3 is not closed by the conserved phenylalanine or tryptophan, this likely results from a read error. J is TRBJ2-7 and V is TRBV4-1; D remains ambiguous. The CDR3 totals 15 residues. Germline V lookup: CDR1 MGHRA, CDR2 YSYEKL. The V gene lost 1 base and the J gene lost 0 bases, with 10 bases spanning the gap. This CDR3 is CASSQAPGSSYEQYL. Written as DNA, the CDR3 is TGCGCCAGCAGCCAAGCACCAGGTTCCTCCTACGAGCAGTACCTC.

This clonotype was detected many times. The chain couples TRBV7-2 to TRBJ2-3, with D possibly being TRBD2 (6 bases). V lost 5 bases and J 9 bases, leaving 18 bases between the germline ends. The germline gives CDR1 SGHTA, CDR2 FQGNSA. There are 14 residues in the CDR3. The CDR3 nucleotides are TGTGCCAGCAGCCCCCCCGGGGGTAGAACGACGCAGTATTTT. This translates into CASSPPGGRTTQYF.

The sample holds many counts of this clonotype. The chain recombines TRBV6-1 with TRBJ2-1, with 8 bases matching TRBD2. The CDR3 length is 15 residues. Trimming took 6 bases from V and 7 from J; bases not matched to a gene: 11. CDR1 and CDR2 from the germline V gene are MNHNS and SASEGT. The CDR3 coding sequence is TGTGCCAGCAGAAGGGGACTAGAAGGGAAAAATGAGCAGTTCTTC. This gives the protein CASRRGLEGKNEQFF.

This clonotype turned up a few times. This may be a read error, as it is one base from a much larger clone. The chain employs TRBV28 and TRBJ2-7; D is tentatively TRBD1 or TRBD2 (5 bases each). CDR1 and CDR2 (germline): MDHEN, SYDVKM. V was cut by 8 bases and J by 6 bases, with 23 bases left in between. The CDR3 loop spans 15 amino acids. CDR3 coding DNA: TGTGCCAGCGACTCAACCGGGACCCCGATCTGCGAGCAGTACTTC. This codes for CASDSTGTPICEQYF. Drawing the rest from reference TRBV28 and TRBJ2-7, the complete variable domain is DVKVTQSSRYLVKRTGEKVFLECVQDMDHENMFWYRQDPGLGLRLIYFSYDVKMKEKGDIPEGYSVSREKKERFSLILESASTNQTSMYLCASDSTGTPICEQYFGPGTRLTVT.

Note on this clonotype: A much more abundant neighbour one base away suggests this may be a read error. This chain uses TRBV24-1 with TRBJ2-3; D gene ambiguous. The germline gives CDR1 KGHDR, CDR2 SFDVKD. This CDR3 has 12 amino acids. CDR3 bases: TGTGCCACCTGTGATTTGGGGAATACGCAGTATTTT. Translating gives CATCDLGNTQYF.

The J gene is TRBJ1-6, the V gene TRBV7-3; 7 positions match TRBD1. The CDR3 runs 14 residues. J was trimmed by 6 bases and V by 3 bases; bases with no gene match: 2. Germline V gene lookup returns CDR1 SGHTA and CDR2 FQGTGA. The CDR3: CASSLGQCNSPLHF. CDR3 in DNA: TGTGCCAGCAGCTTGGGACAGTGTAATTCACCCCTCCACTTT. Filled out from reference TRBV7-3 and TRBJ1-6, the complete variable domain reads GAGVSQTPSNKVTEKGKYVELRCDPISGHTALYWYRQSLGQGPEFLIYFQGTGAADDSGLPNDRFFAVRPEGSVSTLKIQRTERGDSAVYLCASSLGQCNSPLHFGNGTRLTVT.

Within the sample, this clonotype is medium-sized. V usage is TRBV6-1 and J usage is TRBJ2-7; 7 nucleotides agree with TRBD2. J lost 2 bases, V lost 5 bases, and 6 bases had no gene match. Germline lookup yields CDR1 MNHNS and CDR2 SASEGT. This CDR3 contains 14 residues. The CDR3 bases are TGTGCCAGCAGTCCAGCTAGCGGCCCCTACGAGCAGTACTTC. It translates to CASSPASGPYEQYF.

The chain employs TRBV12-3 or TRBV12-4 and TRBJ1-1; the D is unclear. The CDR3 sequence is 14 residues long. V shed 6 bases and J shed 6 bases, with 17 bases lying between them. DNA of the CDR3: TGTGCCAGCAGCCCCCCTTCGTCGAGGGCTGAAGCTTTCTTT. Translating gives CASSPPSSRAEAFF.

For this clonotype: Just one base apart from a much larger clone, this may be a read error. This chain joins TRBV24-1 and TRBJ2-5; D gene unclear. Trimming left V 4 bases short and J 0 bases short, with 14 bases between. CDR3 size: 16 residues. Germline-derived CDR1 and CDR2 are KGHDR and SFDVKD. DNA of the CDR3: TGTGCCACCAGTGACCCAAAACAGAGGAACCAAGAGACCCAGTACTTC. Its protein product is CATSDPKQRNQETQYF.

V and J are TRBV7-9 and TRBJ2-7; D is undetermined. The CDR3 loop spans 12 amino acids. The ends were cut back, 2 bases at V and 5 bases at J, with 7 bases in the middle. Germline V gene data show CDR1 as SEHNR and CDR2 as FQNEAQ (reference sequence). Here the CDR3 reads CASSLSMDEQYF. The CDR3 DNA reads as TGTGCCAGCAGCTTATCGATGGACGAGCAGTACTTC.